Below are 21 T cell receptor beta chains sequenced from a single sample in a study of blood T cell repertoires in COVID-19. Measured with immunoSEQ multiplex PCR; TCRdb has only the in-frame clones, and not every one. This sample has about 68,000 clones, with roughly 87% found just once. The material sequenced was peripheral blood. The receptors originated from a man over 45 with active COVID-19.

The rearrangement links TRBV27 to TRBJ1-2; 9 bases fit TRBD1. The CDR3 is 16 residues long. The germline gives CDR1 MNHEY, CDR2 SMNVEV (reference sequence). V lost 0 bases and J lost 4; bases outside the gene matches: 6. The CDR3 region is CASSLSQGARTYGYTF. CDR3 sequence (DNA): TGTGCCAGCAGTTTATCACAGGGGGCCAGAACCTATGGCTACACCTTC.

The V gene is TRBV5-4, the J gene TRBJ2-5; TRBD2 agrees at 12 bases. Germline-derived CDR1 and CDR2 are SGHNT and YYREEE (reference sequence). The CDR3 contains 18 residues. J gave up 0 bases and V 0 bases, and 6 bases lay outside the gene matches. This chain's CDR3 is CASSLAASGGEYQETQYF. The CDR3 DNA is TGTGCCAGCAGCTTGGCTGCTAGCGGGGGGGAGTACCAAGAGACCCAGTACTTC.

The CDR3 reads CASSYTGGSGNTIYF. The CDR3 nucleotides are TGTGCCAGCAGTTATACAGGGGGCTCTGGAAACACCATATATTTT. This chain connects TRBV2 to TRBJ1-3, with TRBD1 matching over 8 bases. J was trimmed by 0 bases and V by 5 bases; bases with no gene match: 3. Germline loops: CDR1 SNHLY, CDR2 FYNNEI. The CDR3 is 15 residues long.

This clone was seen a few times. The chain uses TRBV5-5 and TRBJ1-6; a possible D gene is TRBD1 (6 bases). The CDR3 is 16 amino acids. The germline V and J ends were trimmed by 0 bases and 9 bases, with 16 bases remaining between them. The germline CDR1 and CDR2 sequences are SGHKS and YYEKEE (reference sequence). The CDR3 DNA reads as TGTGCCAGCAGCTTGGAGTGGGGACACGCGGGTTCACCCCTCCACTTT. It is translated as CASSLEWGHAGSPLHF.

The rearrangement links TRBV7-6 to TRBJ2-3, with a tentative D call TRBD2 (6 bases). Trimming left V 5 bases short and J 3 bases short, with 18 bases between. Germline-derived CDR1 and CDR2 are SGHVS and FNYEAQ. The CDR3 is made up of 16 amino acids. CDR3 in DNA: TGTGCCAGCAGCCCGCAGGAGGGTGTTAGGACAGATACGCAGTATTTT. It translates to CASSPQEGVRTDTQYF.

In this sample, this clone turned up once. The gene calls are TRBV29-1 and TRBJ1-1; TRBD1 might be the D (5 bases). The V and J ends lost 7 bases and 0 bases respectively, with 12 bases between them. From germline, CDR1 is SQVTM and CDR2 ANQGSEA. The CDR3 contains 13 residues. CDR3 coding DNA: TGCAGCGCAATGACAGCCATGAACACTGAAGCTTTCTTT. Translation gives CSAMTAMNTEAFF.

V and J are TRBV4-3 and TRBJ2-5; 8 bases line up with TRBD2. Germline V gene sequence: CDR1 LGHNA, CDR2 YSLEER. CDR3 size: 15 residues. V was clipped by 1 base and J by 7 bases; unmatched bases: 8. For the CDR3, the DNA is TGCGCCAGCAGCCAAGTTAGCGGGGCAAGATGGACCCAGTACTTC. It yields the protein CASSQVSGARWTQYF.

J is TRBJ2-3 and V is TRBV6-5; tentative D call: TRBD1 (5 bases). CDR3 length: 11 amino acids. V dropped 6 bases and J dropped 14 bases, with 15 bases sitting between them. Germline lookup yields CDR1 MNHEY and CDR2 SVGAGI. CDR3 sequence reads: CASSTGFIPYF. In DNA, the CDR3 is TGTGCCAGCAGCACAGGTTTTATTCCGTATTTT.

The gene calls are TRBV27 and TRBJ2-3; 12 bases fit TRBD2. The trim removed 6 bases at V and 0 bases at J, leaving 1 base unmatched. CDR1 and CDR2 (germline): MNHEY, SMNVEV (reference sequence). The CDR3 length is 15 residues. The CDR3 region is CASRLAGGSTDTQYF. The CDR3 bases are TGTGCCAGCAGACTAGCGGGGGGTAGCACAGATACGCAGTATTTT.

This clone has just one count. The chain employs TRBV6-5 and TRBJ1-2; 7 bases match TRBD1. Trimming removed 5 bases from V and 8 bases from J; junction bases left unmatched: 8. This CDR3 has 13 amino acids. The germline V gene has CDR1 MNHEY and CDR2 SVGAGI. CDR3 protein: CASSQYQGDGYTF. The CDR3 nucleotides are TGTGCCAGCAGTCAGTACCAGGGGGACGGCTACACCTTC.

The CDR3: CASSPGQVTYEQYF. For the CDR3, the DNA is TGTGCCAGCTCACCGGGACAGGTAACCTACGAGCAGTACTTC. The genes are TRBV18 and TRBJ2-7; 8 bases are shared with TRBD1. V lost 3 bases to trimming and J lost 2 bases; unmatched junction nucleotides: 3. This CDR3 contains 14 residues. Germline V lookup: CDR1 KGHSH, CDR2 LQKENI.

The CDR3 spells CASSIERGTEAFF. For the CDR3, the DNA is TGTGCCAGTAGTATCGAACGGGGCACTGAAGCTTTCTTT. This chain links TRBV19 with TRBJ1-1; D is unresolved. The CDR3 totals 13 residues. Trimming removed 3 bases from V and 4 bases from J, with 9 bases in between. Germline V gives CDR1 LNHDA, CDR2 SQIVND (reference sequence). Complete variable domain (other parts from reference TRBV19 and TRBJ1-1): DGGITQSPKYLFRKEGQNVTLSCEQNLNHDAMYWYRQDPGQGLRLIYYSQIVNDFQKGDIAEGYSVSREKKESFPLTVTSAQKNPTAFYLCASSIERGTEAFFGQGTRLTVV.

The chain carries TRBV6-5 and TRBJ2-3; D perhaps matches TRBD2 (6 bases). CDR1 is MNHEY, CDR2 SVGAGI, per germline. The CDR3 extends over 15 amino acids. V lost 6 bases and J 4 bases, leaving 17 bases between the germline ends. CDR3 DNA sequence: TGTGCCAGCAGCTATGGGGCGGGGATGTCAGATACGCAGTATTTT. The encoded protein is CASSYGAGMSDTQYF.

The V call is TRBV19, the J call TRBJ2-7; TRBD1 matches at 7 bases. The V segment lost 6 bases and the J segment 2 bases; nucleotides outside the gene matches: 7. The CDR3 has 14 residues. Germline values: CDR1 LNHDA, CDR2 SQIVND (reference sequence). The CDR3 sequence is CASRPDRSAYEQYF. The CDR3 coding sequence is TGTGCCAGTAGGCCGGACAGGTCAGCCTACGAGCAGTACTTC.

V usage is TRBV12-3 or TRBV12-4 and J usage is TRBJ1-2; 11 bases align to TRBD1. CDR3 length equals 13 residues. The ends lost 6 bases at V and 6 bases at J; junction bases unmatched: 3. CDR3 bases: TGTGCCAGCAGCGGACAGGGGGCGAATGGCTACACCTTC. It encodes CASSGQGANGYTF.

In this sample, this clone turned up once. This sequence joins TRBV19 and TRBJ2-7; 9 bases fit TRBD1. The V gene end was trimmed by 3 bases and the J gene end by 0 bases; junction bases not matched to a gene: 3. The germline V gene has CDR1 LNHDA and CDR2 SQIVND (reference sequence). This CDR3 comprises 15 residues. CDR3 loop: CASSMGQGSSYEQYF. In DNA form, the CDR3 reads TGTGCCAGTAGTATGGGACAGGGAAGCTCCTACGAGCAGTACTTC.

The chain uses TRBV24-1 and TRBJ1-1; a weak D match, TRBD1 (6 bases). Germline V gene data show CDR1 as KGHDR and CDR2 as SFDVKD. V was shortened by 11 bases and J by 7 bases, with 19 bases between the two germline ends. This CDR3 is 13 amino acids long. The DNA of the CDR3 is TGTGCCAAGTCAGGTTCTGTAGGGGGTGAAGCTTTCTTT. Translation gives CAKSGSVGGEAFF.

The rearrangement links TRBV7-9 to TRBJ2-3; TRBD1 agrees at 7 bases. The CDR3 runs 16 residues. Germline lookup yields CDR1 SEHNR and CDR2 FQNEAQ (reference sequence). J gave up 7 bases and V 2 bases, and 12 bases lay outside the gene matches. The CDR3 DNA reads as TGTGCCAGCAGCTTATTTTCGCCAGGGGGATCGAATACGCAGTATTTT. Protein sequence: CASSLFSPGGSNTQYF.

The genes are TRBV2 and TRBJ2-7; D perhaps matches TRBD1 (5 bases). Germline values: CDR1 SNHLY, CDR2 FYNNEI. The CDR3 has 16 amino acids. The V end lost 1 base, the J end lost 0 bases, and 13 bases lay between the germline ends. CDR3 region: CASSEDPTETSYEQYF. The CDR3 DNA follows: TGTGCCAGCAGTGAAGATCCGACAGAGACCTCCTACGAGCAGTACTTC.

This chain links TRBV7-9 with TRBJ1-1, with D perhaps matching TRBD1 (5 bases). Looked up from germline, CDR1 is SEHNR and CDR2 is FQNEAQ (reference sequence). The V gene lost 0 bases and the J gene lost 1 base, with 9 bases spanning the gap. The CDR3 consists of 15 residues. For the CDR3, the DNA is TGTGCCAGCAGCTTAGCTCCCGGGGGGAACACTGAAGCTTTCTTT. Amino acids: CASSLAPGGNTEAFF.

The table lists this clone with a count of one. V is TRBV12-3 or TRBV12-4 and J is TRBJ2-7, with TRBD2 identical over 7 bases. CDR3 size: 13 residues. The trim removed 5 bases at V and 3 bases at J, leaving 4 bases unmatched. This chain's CDR3 is CASSHGLVYEQYF. The CDR3 bases are TGTGCCAGCAGTCACGGACTAGTCTACGAGCAGTACTTC.